This is a list of T cell receptor beta chains from one sample in a study of blood T cells in healthy people across ages. TCRdb reprocessed the 5' RACE reads with MiXCR, giving one entry per CDR3 protein. The sample carries approximately 1.5 million distinct CDR3 sequences, 42% recorded once. Sample: blood. Receptor source: a woman in her late teens or twenties in good health. Each CDR3 is given with its conserved first and last residue. D genes are given only for firm matches. Expanded clones get a size class; other rows say once, few or many, or leave the size out.

CDR3nt | CDR3aa | d_gene | j_gene | abundance | v_gene
TGTGCCAGCAGTTACTCCCGGCAACAACCTGAAGCTTTCTTT | CASSYSRQQPEAFF | - | TRBJ1-1 | - | TRBV6-5
TGTGCCAGCAGCTCGGGGTTCGGGGGCTCCTACAATGAGCAGTTCTTC | CASSSGFGGSYNEQFF | - | TRBJ2-1 | - | TRBV7-8
TGTGCCAGCAGTCAAAGAGGCCCCCAGCATTTT | CASSQRGPQHF | - | TRBJ1-5 | - | TRBV6-1
TGCAGCGCAATGGGCCTGGCTAGTGGGATTTACAATGAGCAGTTCTTC | CSAMGLASGIYNEQFF | - | TRBJ2-1 | - | TRBV29-1
TGCAGTGCCCCTGGGACAGGGGGACGGTACGAGCAGTACTTC | CSAPGTGGRYEQYF | TRBD1 | TRBJ2-7 | - | TRBV20-1
TGCAGTGCTGGGGGGTTGAACACCGGGGAGCTGTTTTTT | CSAGGLNTGELFF | - | TRBJ2-2 | - | TRBV20-1
TGCAGTGCTAGAGATGTAGGGGCAGGGTATGGCTACACCTTC | CSARDVGAGYGYTF | - | TRBJ1-2 | - | TRBV20-1
TGTGCCAGCAGCCACAGGACTAGCGCATACAATGAGCAGTTCTTC | CASSHRTSAYNEQFF | TRBD2 | TRBJ2-1 | - | TRBV14
TGTGCCAGCAGCGGACAAGTAGGCACAGATACGCAGTATTTT | CASSGQVGTDTQYF | - | TRBJ2-3 | few | TRBV9
TGCGCCAGCAGCCAAGTGGGCAGGGCGAGGACTGAAGCTTTCTTT | CASSQVGRARTEAFF | - | TRBJ1-1 | few | TRBV4-1
TGCAGTGCACCAGCTAGCGGGAGGGCCCCCTACGAGCAGTACTTC | CSAPASGRAPYEQYF | TRBD2 | TRBJ2-7 | few | TRBV20-1
TGCAGCGTCGGATATGGCGGGGGGGCCAGGGCAGATACGCAGTATTTT | CSVGYGGGARADTQYF | TRBD2 | TRBJ2-3 | - | TRBV29-1
TGTGCCATCAGTGCCTTTTACAATGAGCAGTTCTTC | CAISAFYNEQFF | - | TRBJ2-1 | - | TRBV10-3
TGTGCCAGCAGGGGACGTCGACACTACAATGAGCAGTACTTC | CASRGRRHYNEQYF | - | TRBJ2-7 | - | TRBV6-6
TGTGCCAGCAGGATAGCCGGGGGGGAGACTGAAGCTTTCTTT | CASRIAGGETEAFF | - | TRBJ1-1 | - | TRBV25-1
TGCAGTGCTAGGCTCGGGACAGGAACCTACAATGAGCAGTTCTTC | CSARLGTGTYNEQFF | TRBD1 | TRBJ2-1 | few | TRBV20-1